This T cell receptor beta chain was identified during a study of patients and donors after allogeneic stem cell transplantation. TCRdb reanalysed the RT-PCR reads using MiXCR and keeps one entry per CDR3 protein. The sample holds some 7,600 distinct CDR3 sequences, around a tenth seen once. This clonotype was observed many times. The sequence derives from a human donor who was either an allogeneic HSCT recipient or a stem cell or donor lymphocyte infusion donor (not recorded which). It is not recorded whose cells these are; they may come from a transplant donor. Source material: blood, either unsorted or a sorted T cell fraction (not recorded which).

The CDR3 loop reads CASSLTPNSGANVLTF. Here the CDR3 DNA reads TGTGCCAGCAGCCTTACACCCAACTCTGGGGCCAACGTCCTGACTTTC. The chain has TRBV11-2 and TRBJ2-6; D is undetermined. The length of the CDR3 is 16 residues. The ends were cut back, 5 bases at V and 0 bases at J, with 11 bases in the middle. Germline CDR1 SGHAT, CDR2 FQNNGV. Full variable domain (outside the CDR3, taken from reference TRBV11-2 and TRBJ2-6): EAGVAQSPRYKIIEKRQSVAFWCNPISGHATLYWYQQILGQGPKLLIQFQNNGVVDDSQLPKDRFSAERLKGVDSTLKIQPAKLEDSAVYLCASSLTPNSGANVLTFGAGSRLTVL.